The rows below give T cell receptor beta chains drawn from one sample of a study of shared clonotypes between healthy human individuals. Sequencing was performed with immunoSEQ multiplex PCR; in TCRdb, only in-frame clones are kept and a portion is missing. The table has about 1,800,000 clones, about 95% seen once; the top ten hold more than 0.95%. Sequencing was carried out using naive CD8+ T cells sorted from blood. These receptors were obtained from a man in his late teens or twenties in good health. The CDR3 runs from the conserved cysteine through the conserved F or W. Each record gives: V gene, clone size, J gene, D gene, CDR3 DNA, CDR3 protein. The D gene is left open where the match is weak. Where a row states a size, it is once, few, many or the class of an expanded clone; other rows omit it.

TRBV5-1	-	TRBJ2-1	-	TGCGCCAGCAGCTTGGCCGGGCGAGTGAGAGTTGGGGATGAGCAGTTCTTC	CASSLAGRVRVGDEQFF
TRBV28	-	TRBJ2-6	-	TGTGCCAGCAGTTTCCAGGGGACCCACTCTGGGGCCAACGTCCTGACTTTC	CASSFQGTHSGANVLTF
TRBV4-1	-	TRBJ2-7	TRBD1	TGCGCCAGCAGCCAAGAGACAGGGATTCCCTACGAGCAGTACTTC	CASSQETGIPYEQYF
TRBV5-4	-	TRBJ2-5	-	TGTGCCAGCAGCTTCAGACAGGACGCAGAGACCCAGTACTTC	CASSFRQDAETQYF
TRBV5-6	-	TRBJ1-3	-	TGTGCCAGCAGCCTTGGGGGAGCCGGAAACACCATATATTTT	CASSLGGAGNTIYF
TRBV9	-	TRBJ1-5	-	TGTGCCAGCAGCGTAGGAGTGAGTTGGGACCAGCCCCAGCATTTT	CASSVGVSWDQPQHF
TRBV28	-	TRBJ2-7	-	TGTGCCAGCAGTCCACCCTATGCCGACAGGGAGGATGAGCAGTACTTC	CASSPPYADREDEQYF
TRBV27	once	TRBJ2-3	-	TGTGCCAGCAGTTCTAGAGTTATGGCAGATACGCAGTATTTT	CASSSRVMADTQYF
TRBV9	-	TRBJ2-7	TRBD2	TGTGCCAGCAGCCCCGGGACTACATCCTACGAGCAGTACTTC	CASSPGTTSYEQYF
TRBV5-6	-	TRBJ2-1	-	TGTGCCAGCAGCTTGAAGTTTGGCGATGAGCAGTTCTTC	CASSLKFGDEQFF
TRBV27	-	TRBJ1-4	-	TGTGCCAGCAGTCCCCGGACAGTTGGAACTAATGAAAAACTGTTTTTT	CASSPRTVGTNEKLFF
TRBV27	-	TRBJ1-2	-	TGTGCCAGCAGGCCAACATGGAACTATGGCTACACCTTC	CASRPTWNYGYTF
TRBV28	-	TRBJ1-2	TRBD1	TGTGCCAGCAGTATCCAGGGGGGAAACTATGGCTACACCTTC	CASSIQGGNYGYTF
TRBV27	-	TRBJ1-5	TRBD1	TGTGCCAGCAGTTTAAGACAGGGGAATCAGCCCCAGCATTTT	CASSLRQGNQPQHF
TRBV4-1	-	TRBJ1-5	-	TGCGCCAGCAGCCAAGTCCACCGGAGGGCTAGCAATCAGCCCCAGCATTTT	CASSQVHRRASNQPQHF
TRBV5-8	-	TRBJ2-5	-	TGTGCCAGCATCCCGATTGTACGGTACTTC	CASIPIVRYF
TRBV5-6	-	TRBJ1-6	TRBD1	TGTGCCAGCAGCTTGGGGGAGTGGACAGGGGATACAAATCCCCTCCACTTT	CASSLGEWTGDTNPLHF
TRBV29-1	-	TRBJ1-2	-	TGCAGCGTGCTCCTCTCGGGGGTTCCCTACTATGGCTACACCTTC	CSVLLSGVPYYGYTF
TRBV30	-	TRBJ2-3	TRBD1	TGTGCCTGGAGTGTAACAGGGGGCACAGATACGCAGTATTTT	CAWSVTGGTDTQYF
TRBV18	-	TRBJ2-3	-	TGTGCCAGCTCCCCGCCCAGAGCAGATACGCAGTATTTT	CASSPPRADTQYF
TRBV6-6	-	TRBJ1-4	-	TGTGCCACCGACGTGGGCGCGGGTGAAAAACTGTTTTTT	CATDVGAGEKLFF
TRBV19	-	TRBJ1-1	-	TGTGCCAGTAGTCTGTCAGGGCGGGAGGGAACTGAAGCTTTCTTT	CASSLSGREGTEAFF
TRBV27	-	TRBJ2-2	-	TGTGCCAGCAGTTTCGACTGGACCGGGGAGCTGTTTTTT	CASSFDWTGELFF
TRBV13	-	TRBJ1-1	-	TGTGCCAGCAGCTTAATCATGAACACTGAAGCTTTCTTT	CASSLIMNTEAFF
TRBV6-1	-	TRBJ2-3	TRBD2	TGTGCCAGCAGTGAAGAAGGATGGGACTACACAGATACGCAGTATTTT	CASSEEGWDYTDTQYF
TRBV30	-	TRBJ2-6	-	TGTGCCTGGAGTGGCGACACTCTCACGACTGGGGCCAACGTCCTGACTTTC	CAWSGDTLTTGANVLTF
TRBV27	-	TRBJ1-1	-	TGTGCCAGCAGTTTACAGGGGCTTAGGACTGAAGCTTTCTTT	CASSLQGLRTEAFF
TRBV5-1	-	TRBJ1-2	TRBD1	TGCGCCAGCAGCTTACTCAGGGGGTTAGACTATGGCTACACCTTC	CASSLLRGLDYGYTF
TRBV4-3	once	TRBJ2-5	TRBD1	TGCGCCAGCAGCCAAGTCACAGGGGGCAGAGAGACCCAGTACTTC	CASSQVTGGRETQYF
TRBV6-1	-	TRBJ1-2	-	TGTGCCAGCAGTGATTTGTTAGCGGAGACTAACTATGGCTACACCTTC	CASSDLLAETNYGYTF
TRBV4-3	-	TRBJ2-7	-	TGCGCCAGCAGCCAAGTACTCGCGGAAGACTACGAGCAGTACTTC	CASSQVLAEDYEQYF
TRBV2	-	TRBJ2-7	TRBD1	TGTGCCAGCAGGGCGACAGGGGGGGCCTACGAGCAGTACTTC	CASRATGGAYEQYF
TRBV6-5	-	TRBJ1-1	-	TGTGCCAGCAGGAGCCTGGACAGGAACACTGAAGCTTTCTTT	CASRSLDRNTEAFF
TRBV25-1	-	TRBJ2-1	TRBD2	TGTGCCAGCAGGCCAACTAGCGGGGGGTACAATGAGCAGTTCTTC	CASRPTSGGYNEQFF
TRBV4-3	-	TRBJ2-1	-	TGCGCCAGCAGCCAAGACGGCGGATCCTACAATGAGCAGTTCTTC	CASSQDGGSYNEQFF
TRBV28	-	TRBJ2-7	-	TGTGCCAGCAGCCCCACCGGGACGGGTCTCGACGAGCAGTACTTC	CASSPTGTGLDEQYF
TRBV6-6	-	TRBJ2-7	-	TGTGCCAGCAGTTTTGTGGGCGAGCAGTACTTC	CASSFVGEQYF
TRBV29-1	-	TRBJ2-1	TRBD2	TGCAGCGTTAAGCTAGCGGGAGGCCTGGCCAATGAGCAGTTCTTC	CSVKLAGGLANEQFF
TRBV6-1	once	TRBJ2-7	-	TGTGCCAGCAGTGAAATTTGGGGGGACGAGCAGTACTTC	CASSEIWGDEQYF
TRBV11-2	-	TRBJ2-1	-	TGTGCCAGCAGCCAGCTAGGTAATGAGCAGTTCTTC	CASSQLGNEQFF
TRBV6-5	once	TRBJ2-3	-	TGTGCCAGCAGTTACGGGACTCAGGGCACAGATACGCAGTATTTT	CASSYGTQGTDTQYF
TRBV6-5	-	TRBJ1-5	-	TGTGCCAGCAGTTACTCGAACGCCGGGGATCCCCAGCATTTT	CASSYSNAGDPQHF
TRBV7-2	-	TRBJ1-3	TRBD1	TGTGCCAGCAGCACAACAGGGGCGGGTGGAAACACCATATATTTT	CASSTTGAGGNTIYF
TRBV10-3	-	TRBJ2-7	-	TGTGCCACAGCATGGGATTCCGACGAGCAGTACTTC	CATAWDSDEQYF
TRBV28	-	TRBJ2-1	TRBD2	TGTGCCAGCAGCCGGACTAGCGGGGGGTACAATGAGCAGTTCTTC	CASSRTSGGYNEQFF
TRBV10-3	-	TRBJ2-7	TRBD1	TGTGCCACTACCGGGACAGACTACGAGCAGTACTTC	CATTGTDYEQYF
TRBV30	-	TRBJ1-6	TRBD1	TGTGCCTGCCGGGACAGGGGCAATTCACCCCTCCACTTT	CACRDRGNSPLHF
TRBV4-1	-	TRBJ2-7	-	TGCGCCAGCAGTCAGGCAACTAACTCCTACGAGCAGTACTTC	CASSQATNSYEQYF
TRBV5-4	once	TRBJ1-2	-	TGTGCCAGCAGCTTGGCCTCCCAGAGATCACTTTATGGCTACACCTTC	CASSLASQRSLYGYTF
TRBV27	-	TRBJ2-7	TRBD2	TGTGCCAGCAGTTCGGGACTAGCCACCGAGCAGTACTTC	CASSSGLATEQYF
TRBV10-2	-	TRBJ2-1	-	TGCGCCAGCAGGAGCAATGAGCAGTTCTTC	CASRSNEQFF
TRBV11-2	-	TRBJ2-1	TRBD2	TGTGCCAGCAGCTTCTTAGCGGGAGCGGCCAATGAGCAGTTCTTC	CASSFLAGAANEQFF
TRBV21-1	-	TRBJ1-6	-	TGTGCCAGCAGCAAAAGGGTAGAGTACAGGGGAAGGCCACCCCTCCACTTT	CASSKRVEYRGRPPLHF
TRBV5-1	-	TRBJ1-2	-	TGCGCCAGCAGCTTGGTAGCAGGAGCGACGGATGGCTACACCTTC	CASSLVAGATDGYTF
TRBV7-3	-	TRBJ2-3	TRBD2	TGTGCCAGCAGCTCCAGCGGGGGCACAGATACGCAGTATTTT	CASSSSGGTDTQYF
TRBV5-8	-	TRBJ2-5	-	TGTGCCAGCAGATCCGGGACACCCCAAGAGACCCAGTACTTC	CASRSGTPQETQYF
TRBV28	-	TRBJ1-5	-	TGTGCCAGCAGTTTACTGGCAGGCCCCAATCAGCCCCAGCATTTT	CASSLLAGPNQPQHF
TRBV10-1	-	TRBJ1-1	-	TGCGCCAGCAGTGAGTCGTTCAACACTGAAGCTTTCTTT	CASSESFNTEAFF
TRBV28	-	TRBJ2-1	TRBD1	TGTGCCAGCAGTTTATCCGGGACAGAGGAGCAGTTCTTC	CASSLSGTEEQFF